The subject of this entry is one T cell receptor beta chain. Its cognate antigen is unknown. The CDR3 extends over 15 amino acids. Germline CDR1 reads MGHRA; CDR2 reads YSYEKL. V was pared by 0 bases and J by 5 bases, with 14 bases between. Unique molecular identifiers (one per individual cDNA molecule) were attached. MiXCR was run by TCRdb on the 5' RACE reads, yielding one entry per CDR3 protein. The data show just under 65,000 distinct CDR3 sequences, with around 14% seen just once and roughly 4.2% held by the top ten. These data come from a study of early T cells in non-severe SARS-CoV-2 infection. Study summary: Chains were unpaired, as sequencing was done on bulk RNA from unsorted whole blood. The study's findings and limits: Matching with VDJdb favored anti-spike CD8 responses (missing private and CD4 specificities).

This chain uses TRBV4-1 with TRBJ2-7, with D uncertain. Sequenced input: whole blood. The receptor was derived from an adult who was a healthcare worker with PCR-confirmed SARS-CoV-2 infection or an uninfected control (not recorded which). The CDR3 coding sequence is TGCGCCAGCAGCCAAGATGCTGGCAGGTTAAACGAGCAGTACTTC. Encoded protein: CASSQDAGRLNEQYF.